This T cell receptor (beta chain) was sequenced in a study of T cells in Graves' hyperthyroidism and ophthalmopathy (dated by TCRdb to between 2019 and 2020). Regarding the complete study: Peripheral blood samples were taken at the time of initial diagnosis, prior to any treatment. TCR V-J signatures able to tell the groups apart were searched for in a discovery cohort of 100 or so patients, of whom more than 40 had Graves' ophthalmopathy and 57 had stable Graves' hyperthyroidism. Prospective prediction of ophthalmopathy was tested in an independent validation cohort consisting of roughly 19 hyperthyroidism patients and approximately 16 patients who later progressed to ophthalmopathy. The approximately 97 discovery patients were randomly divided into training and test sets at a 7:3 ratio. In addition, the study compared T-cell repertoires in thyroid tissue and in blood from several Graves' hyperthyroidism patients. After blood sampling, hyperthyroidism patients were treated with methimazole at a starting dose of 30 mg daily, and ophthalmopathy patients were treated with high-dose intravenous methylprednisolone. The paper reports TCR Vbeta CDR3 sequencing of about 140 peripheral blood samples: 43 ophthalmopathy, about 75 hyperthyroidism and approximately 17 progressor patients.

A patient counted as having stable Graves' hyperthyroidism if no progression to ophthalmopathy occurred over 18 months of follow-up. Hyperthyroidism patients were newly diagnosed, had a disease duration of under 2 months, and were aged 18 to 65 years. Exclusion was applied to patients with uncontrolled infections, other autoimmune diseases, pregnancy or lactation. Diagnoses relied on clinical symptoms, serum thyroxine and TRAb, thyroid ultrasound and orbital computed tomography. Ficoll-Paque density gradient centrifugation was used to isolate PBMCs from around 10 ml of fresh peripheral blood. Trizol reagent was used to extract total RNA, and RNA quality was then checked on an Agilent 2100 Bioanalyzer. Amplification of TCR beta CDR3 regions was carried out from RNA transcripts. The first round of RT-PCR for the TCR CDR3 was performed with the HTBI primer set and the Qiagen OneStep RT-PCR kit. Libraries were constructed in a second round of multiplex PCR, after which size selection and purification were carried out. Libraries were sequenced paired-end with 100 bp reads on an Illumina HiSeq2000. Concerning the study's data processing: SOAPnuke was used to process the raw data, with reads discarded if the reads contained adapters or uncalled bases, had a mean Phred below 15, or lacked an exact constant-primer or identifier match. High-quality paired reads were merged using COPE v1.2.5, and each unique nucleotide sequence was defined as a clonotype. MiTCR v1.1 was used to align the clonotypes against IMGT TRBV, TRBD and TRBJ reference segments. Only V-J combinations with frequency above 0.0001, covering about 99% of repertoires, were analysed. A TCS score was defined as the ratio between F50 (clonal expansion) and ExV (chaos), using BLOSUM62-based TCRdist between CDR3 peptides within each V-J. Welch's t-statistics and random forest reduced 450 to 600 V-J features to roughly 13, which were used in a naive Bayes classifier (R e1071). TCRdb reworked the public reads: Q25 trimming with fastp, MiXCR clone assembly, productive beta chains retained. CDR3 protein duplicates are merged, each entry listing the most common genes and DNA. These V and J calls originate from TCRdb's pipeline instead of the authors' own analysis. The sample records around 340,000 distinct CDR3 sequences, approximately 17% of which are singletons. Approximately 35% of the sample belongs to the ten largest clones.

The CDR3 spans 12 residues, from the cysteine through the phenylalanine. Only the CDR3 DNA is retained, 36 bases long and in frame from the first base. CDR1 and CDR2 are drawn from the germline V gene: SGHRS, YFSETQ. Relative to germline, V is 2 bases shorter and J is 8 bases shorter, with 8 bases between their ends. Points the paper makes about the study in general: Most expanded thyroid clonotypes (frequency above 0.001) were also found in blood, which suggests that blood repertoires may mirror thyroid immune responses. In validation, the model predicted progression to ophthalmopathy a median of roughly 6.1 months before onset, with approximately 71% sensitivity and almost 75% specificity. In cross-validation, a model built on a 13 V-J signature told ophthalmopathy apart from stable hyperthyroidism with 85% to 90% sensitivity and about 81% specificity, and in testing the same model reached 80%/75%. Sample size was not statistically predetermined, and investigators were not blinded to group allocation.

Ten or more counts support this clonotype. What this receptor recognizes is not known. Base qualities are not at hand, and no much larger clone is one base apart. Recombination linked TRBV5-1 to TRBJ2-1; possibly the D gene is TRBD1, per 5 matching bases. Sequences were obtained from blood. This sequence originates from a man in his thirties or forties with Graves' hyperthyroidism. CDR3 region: CASSFQGDEQFF. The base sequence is TGCGCCAGCAGCTTTCAGGGCGATGAGCAGTTCTTC.